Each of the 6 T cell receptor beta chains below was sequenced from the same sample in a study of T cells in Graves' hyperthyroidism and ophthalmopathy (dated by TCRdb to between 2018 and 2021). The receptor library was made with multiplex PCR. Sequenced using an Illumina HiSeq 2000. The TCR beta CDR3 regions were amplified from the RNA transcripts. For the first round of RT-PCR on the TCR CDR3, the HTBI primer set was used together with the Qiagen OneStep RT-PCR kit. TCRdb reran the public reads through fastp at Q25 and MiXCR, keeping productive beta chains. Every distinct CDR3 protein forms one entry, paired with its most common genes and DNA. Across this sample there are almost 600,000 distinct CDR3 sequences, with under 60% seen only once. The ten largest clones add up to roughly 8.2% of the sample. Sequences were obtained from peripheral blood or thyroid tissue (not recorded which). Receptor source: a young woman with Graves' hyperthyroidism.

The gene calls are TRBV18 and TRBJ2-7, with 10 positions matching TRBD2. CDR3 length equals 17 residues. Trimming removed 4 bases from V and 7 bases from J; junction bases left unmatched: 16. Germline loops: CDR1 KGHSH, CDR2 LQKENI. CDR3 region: CASSQRTGLAGVEEQYF. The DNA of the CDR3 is TGTGCCAGCTCACAGCGGACAGGGCTAGCGGGAGTGGAAGAGCAGTACTTC.

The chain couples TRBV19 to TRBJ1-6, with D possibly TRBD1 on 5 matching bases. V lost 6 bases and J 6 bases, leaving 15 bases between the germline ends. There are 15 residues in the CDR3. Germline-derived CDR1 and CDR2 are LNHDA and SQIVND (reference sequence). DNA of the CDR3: TGTGCCAGTAGGCCCGGGACGGGGAGTAATTCACCCCTCCACTTT. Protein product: CASRPGTGSNSPLHF.

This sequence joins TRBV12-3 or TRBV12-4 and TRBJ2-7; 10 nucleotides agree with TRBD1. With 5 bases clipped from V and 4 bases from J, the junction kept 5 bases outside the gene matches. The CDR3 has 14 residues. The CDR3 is CASSIWDRGYEQYV. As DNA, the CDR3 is TGTGCCAGCAGTATTTGGGACAGGGGTTACGAGCAGTACGTC.

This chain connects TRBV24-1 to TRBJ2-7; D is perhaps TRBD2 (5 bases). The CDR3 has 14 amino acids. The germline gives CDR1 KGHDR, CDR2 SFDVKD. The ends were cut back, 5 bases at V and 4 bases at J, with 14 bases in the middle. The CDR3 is CATSVGGRPYEQYF. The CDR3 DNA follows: TGTGCCACCAGTGTTGGAGGAAGGCCTTACGAGCAGTACTTC.

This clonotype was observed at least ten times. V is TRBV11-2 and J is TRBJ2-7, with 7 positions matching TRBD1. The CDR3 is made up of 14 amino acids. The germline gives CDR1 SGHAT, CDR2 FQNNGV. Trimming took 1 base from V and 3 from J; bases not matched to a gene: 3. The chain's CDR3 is CASSLVSGGYEQYF. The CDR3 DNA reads TGTGCCAGCAGCTTAGTTTCAGGGGGCTACGAGCAGTACTTC.

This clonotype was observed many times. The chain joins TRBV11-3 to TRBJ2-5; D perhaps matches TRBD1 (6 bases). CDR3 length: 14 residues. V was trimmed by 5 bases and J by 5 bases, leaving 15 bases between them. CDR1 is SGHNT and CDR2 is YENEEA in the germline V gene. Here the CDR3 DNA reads TGTGCCAGCAGCCGGACCAGGGGAGTCGAGACCCAGTACTTC. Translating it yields CASSRTRGVETQYF.